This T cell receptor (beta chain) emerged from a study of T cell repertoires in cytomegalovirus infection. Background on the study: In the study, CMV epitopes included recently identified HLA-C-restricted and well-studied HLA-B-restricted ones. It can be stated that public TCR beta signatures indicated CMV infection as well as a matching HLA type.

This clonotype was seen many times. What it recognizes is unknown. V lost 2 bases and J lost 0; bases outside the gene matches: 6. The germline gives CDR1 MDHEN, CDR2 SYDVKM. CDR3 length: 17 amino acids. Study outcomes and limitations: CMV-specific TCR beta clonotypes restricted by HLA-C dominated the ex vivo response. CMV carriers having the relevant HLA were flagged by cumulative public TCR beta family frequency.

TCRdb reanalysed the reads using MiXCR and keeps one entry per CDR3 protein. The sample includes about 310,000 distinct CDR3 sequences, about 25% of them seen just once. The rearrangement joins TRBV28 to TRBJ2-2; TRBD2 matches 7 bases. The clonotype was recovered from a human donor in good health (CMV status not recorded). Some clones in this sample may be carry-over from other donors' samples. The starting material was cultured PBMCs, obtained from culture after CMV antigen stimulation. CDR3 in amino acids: CASSLLAEASNTGELFF. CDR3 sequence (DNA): TGTGCCAGCAGTTTACTAGCGGAAGCCTCGAACACCGGGGAGCTGTTTTTT.